Below are 5 T cell receptor beta chains sequenced from a single sample in a study of tumor and adjacent non-tumor tissue in lung cancer. TCRbeta libraries were built with three rounds of nested PCR, modified from ARM-PCR. TCRdb used MiXCR to reprocess the multiplex PCR reads, holding one entry per CDR3 protein. Among more than 60,000 distinct CDR3 sequences listed, under 80% were seen once. RNA was extracted from bulk tissue without any cell sorting. The normal lung tissue was taken more than 3 cm from the tumor edge. The specimen was distant non-tumor lung tissue. These receptors came from a man aged 60 to 75 with non-small cell lung cancer.

The V and J genes are TRBV6-4 and TRBJ1-1, with D possibly being TRBD1 (5 bases). The CDR3 length is 14 residues. V was clipped by 6 bases and J by 11 bases, with 22 bases between them. Germline V gene lookup returns CDR1 MRHNA and CDR2 SNTAGT. CDR3 nucleotide sequence: TGTGCCAGCAGGGACCAAGGGGTCAGGGATGATGCTTTCTTT. It translates to CASRDQGVRDDAFF.

Turning to this clonotype: Germline and junction disagree at one end, which may indicate a read error. J is TRBJ1-1 and V is TRBV4-1, with 10 bases lining up with TRBD1. The germline gives CDR1 MGHRA, CDR2 YSYEKL. The CDR3 runs 15 residues. CDR3 protein: CASNYMGQGKLEAFF. CDR3 nucleotides: TGCGCCAGCAACTATATGGGACAGGGGAAACTTGAAGCCTTCTTT.

The chain has TRBV4-1 and TRBJ1-5; 7 nucleotides line up with TRBD1. With 9 bases clipped from V and 10 bases from J, the junction kept 18 bases outside the gene matches. CDR3 length: 15 amino acids. Germline CDR1 and CDR2: MGHRA and YSYEKL. Here the CDR3 DNA reads TGCGCCAGGACTATTTCCGGGACAGAGAGTCAACCCCAGCATTTT. This gives the protein CARTISGTESQPQHF.

As to this clonotype: One end of the junction does not line up with germline, which may come from a read error. V usage is TRBV6-1 and J usage is TRBJ1-1; D unresolved. This CDR3 region has 13 residues. The germline gives CDR1 MNHNS, CDR2 SASEGT. CDR3 protein: CACSEGMFTEAFF. The DNA for the CDR3 is TGTGCCTGCAGTGAAGGAATGTTCACTGAAGCTTTCTTT.

On this clonotype: Mismatch with germline at one junction end may stem from a read error. The chain carries TRBV5-6 and TRBJ1-1, with a weak D call TRBD1 (5 bases). This CDR3 is 14 amino acids long. Germline values: CDR1 SGHDT, CDR2 YYEEEE. CDR3 DNA: TGTGCCAGCAGCTTGGGACGGGGGACCACTGAAGCCTTCTTT. Translating gives CASSLGRGTTEAFF.